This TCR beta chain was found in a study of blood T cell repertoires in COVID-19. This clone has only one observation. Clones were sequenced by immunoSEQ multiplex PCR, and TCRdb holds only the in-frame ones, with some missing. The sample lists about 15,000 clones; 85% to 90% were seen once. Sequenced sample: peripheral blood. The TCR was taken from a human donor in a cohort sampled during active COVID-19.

CDR3 DNA sequence: TGTGCCAGCAGCCAAGATGGAAGGGACAGAGAAGCTTTCTTT. This codes for CASSQDGRDREAFF. The chain combines TRBV4-2 with TRBJ1-1, with 7 nucleotides matching TRBD1. Germline lookup yields CDR1 LGHNA and CDR2 YNFKEQ. V dropped 0 bases and J dropped 8; count of bases not matched to a gene: 6. The CDR3 extends over 14 amino acids.